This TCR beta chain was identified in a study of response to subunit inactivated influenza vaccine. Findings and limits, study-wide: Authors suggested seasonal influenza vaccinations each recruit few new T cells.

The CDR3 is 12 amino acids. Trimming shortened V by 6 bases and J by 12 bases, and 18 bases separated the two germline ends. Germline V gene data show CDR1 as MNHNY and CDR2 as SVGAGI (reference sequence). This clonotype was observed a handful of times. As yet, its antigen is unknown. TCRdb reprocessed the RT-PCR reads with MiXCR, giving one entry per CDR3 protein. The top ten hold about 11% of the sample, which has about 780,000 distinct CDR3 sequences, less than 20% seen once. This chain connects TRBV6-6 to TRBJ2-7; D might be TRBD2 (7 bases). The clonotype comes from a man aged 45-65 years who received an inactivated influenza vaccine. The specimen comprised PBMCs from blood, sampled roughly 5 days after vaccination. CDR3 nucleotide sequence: TGTGCCAGCAGGGGGGGAGGGGGGATACTGTACTTC. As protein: CASRGGGGILYF.